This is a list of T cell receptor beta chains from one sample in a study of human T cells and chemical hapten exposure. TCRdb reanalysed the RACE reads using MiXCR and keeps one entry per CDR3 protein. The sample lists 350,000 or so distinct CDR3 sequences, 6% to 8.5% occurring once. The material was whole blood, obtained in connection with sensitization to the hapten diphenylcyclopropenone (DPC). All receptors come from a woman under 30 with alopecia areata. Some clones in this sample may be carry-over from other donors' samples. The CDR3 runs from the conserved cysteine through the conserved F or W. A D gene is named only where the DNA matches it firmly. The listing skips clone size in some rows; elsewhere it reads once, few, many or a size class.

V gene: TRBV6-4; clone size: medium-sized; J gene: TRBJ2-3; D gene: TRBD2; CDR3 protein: CASSRTSEGTDTQYF; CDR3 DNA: TGTGCCAGCAGTCGGACTAGCGAAGGGACAGATACGCAGTATTTT
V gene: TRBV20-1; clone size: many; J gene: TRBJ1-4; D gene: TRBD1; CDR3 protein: CSARGLGQGGEKLFF; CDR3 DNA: TGCAGTGCTAGGGGCTTGGGACAGGGAGGTGAAAAACTGTTTTTT
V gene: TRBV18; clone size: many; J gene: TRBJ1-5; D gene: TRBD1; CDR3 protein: CASSPLGTGAGQPQHF; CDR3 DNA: TGTGCCAGCTCACCACTTGGGACAGGGGCCGGGCAGCCCCAGCATTTT
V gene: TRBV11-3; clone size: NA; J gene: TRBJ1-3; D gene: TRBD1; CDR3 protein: CASSRGQGSGNTIYF; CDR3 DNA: TGTGCCAGCAGCCGGGGACAGGGGTCTGGAAACACCATATATTTT
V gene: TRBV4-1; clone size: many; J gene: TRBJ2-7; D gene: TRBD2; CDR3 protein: CASSRGTSGYEQYF; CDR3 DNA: TGCGCCAGCAGCCGCGGGACTAGCGGGTACGAGCAGTACTTC
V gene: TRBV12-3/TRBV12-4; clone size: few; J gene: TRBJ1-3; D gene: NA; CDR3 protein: CASSIQGPGNTIYF; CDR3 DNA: TGTGCCAGCAGTATCCAAGGGCCTGGAAACACCATATATTTT
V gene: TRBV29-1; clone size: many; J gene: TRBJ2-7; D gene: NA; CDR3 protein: CSVGTARTYEQYF; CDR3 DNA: TGCAGCGTTGGGACAGCCCGGACCTACGAGCAGTACTTC
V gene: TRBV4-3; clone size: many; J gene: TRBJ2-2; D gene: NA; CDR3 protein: CASSRMTANTGELFF; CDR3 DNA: TGCGCCAGCAGCCGCATGACCGCGAACACCGGGGAGCTGTTTTTT
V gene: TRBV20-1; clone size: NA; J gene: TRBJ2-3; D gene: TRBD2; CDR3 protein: CSARYSGGTDTQYF; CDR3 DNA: TGCAGTGCTAGATACAGCGGGGGCACAGATACGCAGTATTTT
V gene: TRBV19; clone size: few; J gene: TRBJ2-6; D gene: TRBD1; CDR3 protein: CASTRRQGAGGANVLTF; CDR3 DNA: TGTGCCAGCACGAGGAGACAGGGGGCAGGTGGGGCCAACGTCCTGACTTTC
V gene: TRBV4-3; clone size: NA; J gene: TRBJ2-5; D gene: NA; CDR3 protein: CASSQEGMAGRETQYF; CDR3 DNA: TGCGCCAGCAGCCAAGAGGGGATGGCAGGGAGGGAGACCCAGTACTTC
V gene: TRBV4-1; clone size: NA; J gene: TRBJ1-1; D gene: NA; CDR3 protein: CASSHSPRETEAFF; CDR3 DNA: TGCGCCAGCAGCCACTCCCCTAGGGAAACTGAAGCTTTCTTT
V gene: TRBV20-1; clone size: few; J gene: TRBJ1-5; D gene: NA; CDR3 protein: CSALLGGHQPQHF; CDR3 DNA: TGCAGTGCCCTCCTTGGGGGGCATCAGCCCCAGCATTTT
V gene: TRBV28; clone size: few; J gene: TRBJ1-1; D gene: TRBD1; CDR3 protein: CAIPPTGGKDTEAFF; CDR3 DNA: TGTGCCATTCCACCTACAGGGGGCAAGGACACTGAAGCTTTCTTT
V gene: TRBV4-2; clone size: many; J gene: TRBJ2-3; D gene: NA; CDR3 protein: CASSQERVDTQYF; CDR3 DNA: TGTGCCAGCAGCCAAGAGCGAGTCGATACGCAGTATTTT
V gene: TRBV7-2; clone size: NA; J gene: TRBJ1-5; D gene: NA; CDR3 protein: CASSRTSLGTQPQHF; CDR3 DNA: TGTGCCAGCAGCCGGACATCACTGGGGACTCAGCCCCAGCATTTT
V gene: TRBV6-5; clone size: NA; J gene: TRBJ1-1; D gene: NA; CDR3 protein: CASSPAAGEAFF; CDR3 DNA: TGTGCCAGCAGCCCAGCAGCGGGTGAAGCTTTCTTT